This TCR beta chain stems from a study of blood T cell repertoires in COVID-19. The length of the CDR3 is 17 residues. Trimming took off 6 bases at V and 4 bases at J, with 21 bases between the two ends. Germline values: CDR1 KGHSH, CDR2 LQKENI. Using immunoSEQ multiplex PCR, the repertoire was profiled, and TCRdb retains in-frame clones only, with some absent. The table shows about 68,000 clones, with 87% occurring only once. The receptor was isolated from a woman between 45 and 60 years old with COVID-19, enrolled during active disease. V gene TRBV18 combines with J gene TRBJ2-2; no definite D call. The sequencing input was peripheral blood. The CDR3 here is CASSLYTAFERTGELFF. For the CDR3, the DNA is TGTGCCAGCTCGCTCTATACTGCCTTCGAACGCACCGGGGAGCTGTTTTTT.